This paragraph covers one T cell receptor (beta chain) sequence. TCRdb's copy holds only in-frame clones and misses some; the assay was immunoSEQ multiplex PCR. This table has about 68,000 clones, roughly nine tenths appearing once. The data originate from a study of T cell changes during pregnancy in multiple sclerosis. This receptor was obtained from a female donor with multiple sclerosis, enrolled in a pregnancy study. The sequencing used peripheral blood, collected in the second trimester of pregnancy.

CDR3 residues: CASSTGTSGGPEQFF. The CDR3, as DNA: TGTGCCAGCAGCACCGGGACTAGCGGGGGCCCTGAGCAGTTCTTC. The rearrangement joins TRBV7-2 to TRBJ2-1; TRBD2 aligns across 14 bases. The CDR3 loop spans 15 amino acids. Germline loops: CDR1 SGHTA, CDR2 FQGNSA. Losses at the gene ends were 5 bases for V and 9 bases for J; bases not matched to a gene: 6.